The subject of this entry is one T cell receptor (beta chain). With 5 bases removed from V and 7 bases from J, the gap between germline ends came to 11 bases. The length of the CDR3 is 12 residues. The germline V gene has CDR1 MNHEY and CDR2 SMNVEV (reference sequence). The assay was immunoSEQ multiplex PCR, and TCRdb's table has in-frame clones only and misses some. This sample has 20,000 or so clones, with around 80% found just once. This sample stems from a study of blood T cell repertoires in COVID-19. This sequence originates from a middle-aged man with active or convalescent COVID-19. V usage is TRBV27 and J usage is TRBJ1-2; possible D gene TRBD1, 5 bases. The sequenced sample consisted of peripheral blood. CDR3 DNA sequence: TGTGCCAGCAGTCGTTCAGGGTTTGGCTACACCTTC. Its translation is CASSRSGFGYTF.